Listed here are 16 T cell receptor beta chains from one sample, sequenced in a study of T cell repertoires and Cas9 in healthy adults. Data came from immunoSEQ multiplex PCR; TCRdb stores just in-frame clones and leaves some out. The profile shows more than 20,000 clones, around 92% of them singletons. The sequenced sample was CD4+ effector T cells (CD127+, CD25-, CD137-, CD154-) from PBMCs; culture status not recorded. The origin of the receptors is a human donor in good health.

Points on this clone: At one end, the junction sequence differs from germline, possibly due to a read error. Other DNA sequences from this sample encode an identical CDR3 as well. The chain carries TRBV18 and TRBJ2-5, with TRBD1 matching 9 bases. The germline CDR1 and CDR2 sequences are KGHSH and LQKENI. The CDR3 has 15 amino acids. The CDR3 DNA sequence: TGCGCCAGCTCACTTACGGGACAGGGAACGGAGACCCAGTACTTC. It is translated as CASSLTGQGTETQYF.

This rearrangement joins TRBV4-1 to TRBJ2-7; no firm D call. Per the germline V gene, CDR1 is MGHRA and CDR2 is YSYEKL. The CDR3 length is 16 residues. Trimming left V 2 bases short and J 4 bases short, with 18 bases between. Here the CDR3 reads CASSQQLGRSGYEQYF. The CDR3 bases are TGCGCCAGCAGCCAACAATTAGGACGTTCTGGGTACGAGCAGTACTTC.

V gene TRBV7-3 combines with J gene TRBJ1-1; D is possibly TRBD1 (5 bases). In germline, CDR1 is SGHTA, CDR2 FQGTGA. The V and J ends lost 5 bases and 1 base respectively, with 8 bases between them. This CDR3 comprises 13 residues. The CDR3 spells CASSTDRNTEAFF. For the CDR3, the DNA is TGTGCCAGCAGCACCGACAGGAACACTGAAGCTTTCTTT.

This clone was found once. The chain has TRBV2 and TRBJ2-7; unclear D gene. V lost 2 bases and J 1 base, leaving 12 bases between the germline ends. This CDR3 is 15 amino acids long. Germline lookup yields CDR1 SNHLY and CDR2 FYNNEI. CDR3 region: CASSEKGLTSYEQYV. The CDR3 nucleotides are TGTGCCAGCAGTGAAAAGGGTTTGACATCCTACGAGCAGTACGTC.

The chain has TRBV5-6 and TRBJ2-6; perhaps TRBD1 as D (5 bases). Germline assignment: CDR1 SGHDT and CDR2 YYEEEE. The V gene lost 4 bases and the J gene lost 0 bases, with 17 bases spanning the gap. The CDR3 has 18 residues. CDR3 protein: CASSRRTMQSSGANVLTF. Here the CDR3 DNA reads TGTGCCAGCAGCAGAAGGACAATGCAAAGCTCTGGGGCCAACGTCCTGACTTTC. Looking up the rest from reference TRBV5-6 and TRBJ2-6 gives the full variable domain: DAGVTQSPTHLIKTRGQQVTLRCSPKSGHDTVSWYQQALGQGPQFIFQYYEEEERQRGNFPDRFSGHQFPNYSSELNVNALLLGDSALYLCASSRRTMQSSGANVLTFGAGSRLTVL.

CDR3 sequence: CASCRDNQETQYF. The DNA of the CDR3 is TGTGCCAGCTGCCGGGACAACCAAGAGACCCAGTACTTC. The chain is built from TRBV2 and TRBJ2-5; TRBD1 is a possible D gene (6 bases). CDR1 is SNHLY, CDR2 FYNNEI, per germline. V lost 8 bases and J 0 bases, leaving 10 bases between the germline ends. This CDR3 is built from 13 residues.

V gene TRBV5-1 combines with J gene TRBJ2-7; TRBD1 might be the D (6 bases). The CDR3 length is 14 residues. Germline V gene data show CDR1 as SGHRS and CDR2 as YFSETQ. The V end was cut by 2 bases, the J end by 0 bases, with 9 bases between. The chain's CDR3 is CASSFGTSSYEQYF. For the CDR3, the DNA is TGCGCCAGCAGCTTCGGGACAAGCTCCTACGAGCAGTACTTC.

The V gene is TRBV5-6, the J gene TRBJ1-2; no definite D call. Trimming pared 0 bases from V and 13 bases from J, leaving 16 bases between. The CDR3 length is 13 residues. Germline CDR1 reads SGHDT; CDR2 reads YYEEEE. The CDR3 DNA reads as TGTGCCAGCAGCTTGGTGGCAGTATTGGAGGGCACCTTC. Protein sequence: CASSLVAVLEGTF.

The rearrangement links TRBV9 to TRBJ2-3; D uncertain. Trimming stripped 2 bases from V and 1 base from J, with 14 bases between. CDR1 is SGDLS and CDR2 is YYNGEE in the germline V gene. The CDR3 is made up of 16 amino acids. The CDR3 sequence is CASSVSNSPRTDTQYF. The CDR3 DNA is TGTGCCAGCAGCGTCTCGAATAGCCCACGCACAGATACGCAGTATTTT.

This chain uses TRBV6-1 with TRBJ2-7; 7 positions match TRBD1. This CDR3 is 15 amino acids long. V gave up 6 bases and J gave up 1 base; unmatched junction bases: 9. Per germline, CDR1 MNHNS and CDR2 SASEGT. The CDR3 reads CASSRQGFLSYEQYF. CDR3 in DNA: TGTGCCAGCAGCCGACAGGGCTTTTTATCCTACGAGCAGTACTTC.

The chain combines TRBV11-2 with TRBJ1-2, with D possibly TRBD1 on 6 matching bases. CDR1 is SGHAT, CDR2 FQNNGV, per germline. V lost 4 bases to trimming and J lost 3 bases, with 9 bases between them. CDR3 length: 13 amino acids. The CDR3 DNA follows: TGTGCCAGCAGCTCTACAGGGTACTATGGCTACACCTTC. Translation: CASSSTGYYGYTF.

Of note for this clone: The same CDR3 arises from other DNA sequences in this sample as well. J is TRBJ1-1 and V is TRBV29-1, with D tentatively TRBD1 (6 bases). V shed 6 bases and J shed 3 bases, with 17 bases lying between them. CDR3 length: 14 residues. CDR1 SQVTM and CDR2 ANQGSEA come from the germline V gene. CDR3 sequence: CSVLQGNVDTEAFF. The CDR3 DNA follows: TGCAGCGTGCTACAGGGTAACGTTGACACTGAAGCTTTCTTT.

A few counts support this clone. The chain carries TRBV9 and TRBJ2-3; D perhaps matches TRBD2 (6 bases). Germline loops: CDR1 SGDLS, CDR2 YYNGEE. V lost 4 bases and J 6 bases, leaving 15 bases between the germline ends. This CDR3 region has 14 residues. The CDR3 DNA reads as TGTGCCAGCAGCTTAACCCGACTAGGGGATACGCAGTATTTT. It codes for CASSLTRLGDTQYF.

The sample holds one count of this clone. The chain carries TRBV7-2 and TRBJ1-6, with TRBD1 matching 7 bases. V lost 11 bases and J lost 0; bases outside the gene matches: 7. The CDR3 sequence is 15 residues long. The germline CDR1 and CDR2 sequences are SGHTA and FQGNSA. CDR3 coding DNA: TGTGCCGGCCGGGACAGCAGCTCCTATAATTCACCCCTCCACTTT. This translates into CAGRDSSSYNSPLHF.

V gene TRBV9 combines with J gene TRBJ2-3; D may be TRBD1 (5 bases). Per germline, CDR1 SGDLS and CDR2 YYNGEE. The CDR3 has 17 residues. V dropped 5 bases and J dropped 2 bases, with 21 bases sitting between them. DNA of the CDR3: TGTGCCAGCAGTCCACATGGTGGGGCGAGAAACACAGATACGCAGTATTTT. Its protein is CASSPHGGARNTDTQYF.

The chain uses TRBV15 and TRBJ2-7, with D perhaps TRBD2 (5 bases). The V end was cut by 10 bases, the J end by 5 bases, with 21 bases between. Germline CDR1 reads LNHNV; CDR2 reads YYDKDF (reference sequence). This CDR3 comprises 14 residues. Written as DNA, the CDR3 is TGTGCCAGAGGACTTCAGGAGTCTTTCGACGAGCAGTACGTC. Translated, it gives CARGLQESFDEQYV.